The clone carrying this T cell receptor beta chain was counted a few times. The antigen remains undetermined. Other DNA sequences from this sample encode an identical CDR3 as well. The entry originates in a study of shared clonotypes between healthy human individuals. This was a deep-level run. The protocol was immunoSEQ multiplex PCR, while the TCRdb copy is restricted to in-frame clones and leaves out a portion. The sample gives 2,500,000 or so clones, around nine tenths of which show up once; over 0.12% is in the top ten. CDR1 and CDR2 (germline): KGHSH, LQKENI. V lost 2 bases and J 0 bases, leaving 4 bases between the germline ends. The CDR3 runs 14 residues. Study conclusions and caveats: Among several donors, approximately 5% of naive CD4 clonotypes were found in common.

V usage is TRBV18 and J usage is TRBJ1-4; D is uncertain. Sequenced input: naive CD4+ T cells sorted from blood. Subset meaning: CD45RA+ positively selected. This sequence was found in a man aged 18 to 30 in good health. CDR3 amino acids: CASSPGTTNEKLFF. The CDR3, as DNA: TGTGCCAGCTCACCAGGGACAACTAATGAAAAACTGTTTTTT.